The source of this T cell receptor (beta chain) is a study of blood T cell repertoires in COVID-19 (dated by TCRdb to 2018 to 2021). In the study overall: The collaborator samples originated in the United States, Italy and Spain and spanned the acute and convalescent phases of COVID-19. Where available, HLA class I and class II types were taken from metadata supplied by the sample provider and were not determined by assay-based typing. The samples were drawn from the first 160 participants of the ongoing ImmuneRACE study and from over a thousand subjects provided by 6 global collaborators. The prospective study material was composed of cDNA or gDNA derived from T cells, B-cell-depleted T cells, or PBMCs. Deeply sampled blood TCRbeta repertoires from subjects exposed to, actively infected with, or recovered from COVID-19 were included in the dataset. The sample metadata nearly always contained a de-identified subject ID, COVID-19 status, age in years and sex. A freely available public database, intended as a resource for researchers studying the immune response to SARS-CoV-2, is where the repertoires were released.

Between the V and J ends, shortened by 5 bases and 0 bases respectively, the junction contains 13 bases. The CDR1 and CDR2 encoded by the germline V gene are MDHEN and SYDVKM. The CDR3 spans 15 residues, from the cysteine through the phenylalanine. Of the read, only the CDR3 DNA is kept; its 45 bases are in frame from base 1. Collaborating institutions collected whole blood in K2EDTA tubes following their own protocols. For TCRbeta analysis, collaborators shipped samples as frozen whole blood, isolated PBMCs, or DNA extracted from either of those sample types. Results and caveats for the whole study, not just this receptor: The amount of clinical and demographic metadata varied by source and participant and was provided uncurated.

The immunoSEQ Assay, a bias-controlled multiplex PCR, was used to amplify TCRbeta CDR3 regions from genomic DNA. The published analysis was carried out like this. The number of nucleated cells in each sample was estimated from the amplification of reference gene primers within the assay. To quantify the absolute abundance of each unique TCRbeta CDR3 rearrangement, sequence reads were collapsed and filtered. For each sample, productive Simpson clonality was calculated by taking the square root of Simpson's diversity index across productive rearrangements. What TCRdb holds here is the immuneACCESS table cut down to in-frame rearrangements. Part of the clones is not present; checked against another copy, under half of the missing clones reflect an unresolved V gene, and the others are unexplained. That table furnishes V, J and clone size, whereas the DNA furnished D and trimming. The sample data list about 270,000 clones, and 80% to 90% of these were observed just once. 8% to 13% of the sample is taken by the ten largest.

As for this clone: Its recognized antigen is unknown. Base qualities are missing; no much larger clone stands one base away.

Sequencing was carried out using peripheral blood. Recombination joined TRBV28 with TRBJ1-1, and TRBD1 may be the D gene, going by 6 matching bases. The receptor was isolated from a woman aged 70-85 years with acute or convalescent COVID-19. For the CDR3, the sequence is CASSSNPGVNTEAFF. The DNA sequence reads TGTGCCAGCAGTAGTAATCCAGGGGTGAACACTGAAGCTTTCTTT.